Described below is a single T cell receptor beta chain sequence and its context. Method: immunoSEQ multiplex PCR; TCRdb's copy keeps in-frame clones and lacks some. The sample holds roughly 120,000 clones, 85% to 90% seen once. The sample originates from a study of T cell responses to AZD1222 COVID-19 vaccine. CDR3 length: 15 amino acids. V lost 1 base to trimming and J lost 8 bases, with 15 bases between them. CDR1 SGHVS and CDR2 FNYEAQ come from the germline V gene. This rearrangement joins TRBV7-6 to TRBJ2-1; a possible D gene is TRBD2 (5 bases). This clonotype was obtained from an adult who received the AZD1222 COVID-19 vaccine. The sample was peripheral blood, taken 28 days after the second AZD1222 dose. CDR3 nucleotides: TGTGCCAGCAGCTTAGATGTTGGGAGCATCTATGAGCAGTTCTTC. Residues: CASSLDVGSIYEQFF.